Sequencing of this T cell receptor beta chain was carried out in a study of shared clonotypes between healthy human individuals (dated by TCRdb to the early 2020s). For context, the study as a whole: The cohort comprised two women and a few men aged 18 to 49 years. To estimate repertoire size and how much clonotypes are shared between individuals, the study performed deep sequencing of blood TCR repertoires from 4 to 6 healthy adults. To increase sequencing depth and limit assay-specific biases, TCR repertoire library preparation and sequencing were carried out by different laboratories using diverse techniques. Between about 0.9 and 10 billion PBMCs per donor were obtained by leukapheresis. Study-wide conclusions, independent of this receptor: Sampling was limited to blood, and TCR repertoires in tissue likely differ from TCR repertoires in blood. The genetic and exposure-history diversity represented was limited by the small number of donors. Pairwise subsampling led to the expectation that sequencing depth would affect the degree of clonotype sharing among donors.

Donors were healthy HIV-negative adults with no recently reported acute infections or vaccinations. Every donor was a Caucasian adult residing in Nashville, Tennessee, USA. For unsorted samples, approximately 84 million PBMCs were counted, and genomic DNA was extracted using the QIAamp DNA Blood Mini kit. After blood collection by leukapheresis, PBMCs were isolated using Ficoll-Histopaque density gradient centrifugation and then cryopreserved in the vapor phase of liquid nitrogen. TCR CDR3 regions were amplified from genomic DNA by multiplex PCR using the deep immunoSEQ assay. For each cell subset, the extracted genomic DNA was distributed evenly across all wells of several immunoSEQ 96-well plates, and each plate served as one replicate. For unsorted PBMC, 300 ng genomic DNA, equal to approximately 30,000 T cell genomes, was loaded into each replicate PCR. Unsorted PBMC genomic DNA was sequenced across ten immunoSEQ deep assay plates. Purified libraries were measured with a Qubit 3.0 fluorometer, size-checked on a Bioanalyzer 2100, and measured again with the KAPA Library Quantification kit. Every immunoSEQ 96-well plate was sequenced on a dedicated single-read 150-cycle Illumina NextSeq 550 flow cell. In the source study's methods: Because only junctional sequences without quality scores were contained in the immunoSEQ output, filtering matching that applied to full-length reads could not be performed. Sequences were annotated with PyIR, a Python wrapper for IgBLAST v1.9, using IMGT germline references to assign V/J genes and CDR3. Any read was removed if the V/J assignment was weak (E-value above 1e-6), the CDR3 was missing, or the read contained stop codons, out-of-frame junctions, or ambiguous translated residues. A V3J clonotype was defined by an identical inferred V gene, J gene, and CDR3 amino acid sequence. Percentage overlap between repertoires was calculated by dividing the number of shared unique clonotypes by the size of the smaller repertoire. Repertoire richness was assessed with RTK rarefaction, the Chao1 estimator, and Recon v2.1 estimates of unobserved clonotypes. Drawn from immuneACCESS, this table holds only the in-frame rearrangements with V and J called that TCRdb kept. Clones are partly lost; checked studies trace under half to an unresolved V gene and leave the rest unexplained. V, J and clone size reflect that table, while D and trimming were determined from the DNA. The sample yields about 520,000 clones; about 84% were counted once. The ten largest make up about 13% of the sample.

Deletion took 4 bases off V and 0 bases off J, with a span of 9 bases between the germline ends. Looking up the germline V gene yields CDR1 SQVTM and CDR2 ANQGSEA. The CDR3 starts with the cysteine, ends with the phenylalanine, and has 14 residues. Only CDR3 DNA is held: 42 bases, read in frame from base 1. In the case of this clone: Its target antigen remains unknown. No base qualities exist here, and no much larger clone lies one base off it.

Material: PBMCs. The TCR originated in a woman between 40 and 55 years old in good health. Some clones in this sample may be carry-over from other donors' samples. In this chain, TRBV29-1 is recombined with TRBJ2-2, with TRBD2 tentatively as D gene (6 bases match). The nucleotide sequence reads TGCAGCGTTGGGGACTGGGCGAACACCGGGGAGCTGTTTTTT. Its translation is CSVGDWANTGELFF.